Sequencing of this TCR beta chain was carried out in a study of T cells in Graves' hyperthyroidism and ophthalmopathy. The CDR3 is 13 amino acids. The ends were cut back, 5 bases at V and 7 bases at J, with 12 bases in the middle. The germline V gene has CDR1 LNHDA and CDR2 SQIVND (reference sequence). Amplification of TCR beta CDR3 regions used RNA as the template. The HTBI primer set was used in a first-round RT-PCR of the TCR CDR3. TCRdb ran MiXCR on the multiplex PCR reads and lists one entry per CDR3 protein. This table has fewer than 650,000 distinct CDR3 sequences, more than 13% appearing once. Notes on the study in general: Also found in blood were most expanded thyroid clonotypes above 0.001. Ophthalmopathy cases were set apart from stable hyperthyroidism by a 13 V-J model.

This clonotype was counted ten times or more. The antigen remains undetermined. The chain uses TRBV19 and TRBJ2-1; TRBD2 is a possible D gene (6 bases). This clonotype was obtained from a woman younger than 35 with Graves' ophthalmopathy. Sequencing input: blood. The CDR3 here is CASSHQGGNEQFF. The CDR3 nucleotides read TGTGCCAGTAGTCATCAAGGAGGGAATGAGCAGTTCTTC.